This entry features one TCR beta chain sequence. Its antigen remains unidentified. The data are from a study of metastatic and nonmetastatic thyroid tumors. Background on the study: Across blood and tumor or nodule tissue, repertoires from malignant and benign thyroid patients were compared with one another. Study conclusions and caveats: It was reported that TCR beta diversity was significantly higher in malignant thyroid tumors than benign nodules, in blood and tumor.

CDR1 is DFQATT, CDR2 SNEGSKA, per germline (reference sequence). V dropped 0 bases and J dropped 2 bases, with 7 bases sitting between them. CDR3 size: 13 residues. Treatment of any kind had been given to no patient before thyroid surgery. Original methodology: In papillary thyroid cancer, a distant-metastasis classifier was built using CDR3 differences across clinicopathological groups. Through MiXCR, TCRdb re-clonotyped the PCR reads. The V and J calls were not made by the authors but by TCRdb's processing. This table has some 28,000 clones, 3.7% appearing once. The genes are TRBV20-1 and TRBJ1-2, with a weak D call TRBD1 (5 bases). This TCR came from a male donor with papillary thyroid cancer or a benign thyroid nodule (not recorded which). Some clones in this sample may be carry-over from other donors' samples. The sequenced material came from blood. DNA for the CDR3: TGCAGTGCTAGAGATCGACAGAACTATGGCTACACCTTC. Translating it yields CSARDRQNYGYTF.